The 9 T cell receptor beta chains given below trace back to one sample, sequenced in a study of molecular identifiers for immune sequencing clone quantification (dated by TCRdb to 2016 to 2019). The library was made by PCR. The reads were generated on an Illumina HiSeq 4000. Starting from the raw public reads, TCRdb applied fastp trimming at Q25, assembled clones with MiXCR and retained in-frame beta chains. Each entry merges the rows of one CDR3 protein and shows their most common DNA and genes. This sample has 600,000 to 650,000 distinct CDR3 sequences in its table, and 20% of those were observed once. The leading ten clones occupy 0.85% of the sample. The sample comprised naive CD8+ T cells from blood, with Jurkat cell RNA spiked in. The label giving this sample's cell subset or site can be read as: FACS-sorted CD8+CD4-CCR7+CD45RA+ naive T cells. All receptors come from a human donor in good health. Some libraries in this study had Jurkat cell RNA spiked in.

For this clonotype: This clone may be a read error of a much larger clone one base away. The rearrangement joins TRBV29-1 to TRBJ1-2; 7 positions agree with TRBD1. The CDR3 is 12 amino acids. Germline CDR1 reads SQVTM; CDR2 reads ANQGSEA. This CDR3 reads CGVDRASYGYTF. The DNA for the CDR3 is TGCGGCGTTGACAGGGCGAGCTATGGCTACACCTTC. The variable domain in full, completed from reference TRBV29-1 and TRBJ1-2, reads SAVISQKPSRDICQRGTSLTIQCQVDSQVTMMFWYRQQPGQSLTLIATANQGSEATYESGFVIDKFPISRPNLTFSTLTVSNMSPEDSSIYLCGVDRASYGYTFGSGTRLTVV.

There are many counts of this clonotype. The J gene is TRBJ2-3, the V gene TRBV29-1; the match to TRBD2 covers 7 bases. CDR1 is SQVTM, CDR2 ANQGSEA, per germline. This CDR3 contains 15 residues. The junction had 13 bases not matched to a gene; V was cut back by 5 bases and J by 5 bases. The CDR3 bases are TGCAGCGTTAACGGCAGGGAGGGTGCACAAGATACGCAGTATTTT. This codes for CSVNGREGAQDTQYF.

This chain uses TRBV3-2 with TRBJ2-1; no DNA check was done on the table's D call, TRBD1. TRBV3-2 is a pseudogene. This CDR3 comprises 15 residues. The CDR3 loop is CAIIDRGRSYNEQFF. The CDR3 region has the DNA TGTGCCATCATAGACAGGGGACGCTCCTACAATGAGCAGTTCTTC.

Comment on this clonotype: An end of the junction does not agree with germline; a read error may underlie this. This chain links TRBV19 with TRBJ1-1; the D gene is possibly TRBD1 (5 bases). Germline loops: CDR1 LNHDA, CDR2 SQIVND (reference sequence). This CDR3 comprises 15 residues. The CDR3 loop is CASSTIWGTNIEAFF. CDR3 DNA: TGTGCCAGTAGCACAATATGGGGGACGAACATTGAAGCTTTCTTT. Variable domain in full (rest from reference TRBV19 and TRBJ1-1): DGGITQSPKYLFRKEGQNVTLSCEQNLNHDAMYWYRQDPGQGLRLIYYSQIVNDFQKGDIAEGYSVSREKKESFPLTVTSAQKNPTAFYLCASSTIWGTNIEAFFGQGTRLTVV.

The table lists this clonotype with many counts. This chain links TRBV20-1 with TRBJ1-1; D is unresolved. V dropped 3 bases and J dropped 0 bases, with 11 bases sitting between them. The CDR3 is 14 amino acids. CDR1 is DFQATT, CDR2 SNEGSKA, per germline (reference sequence). The CDR3 nucleotides read TGCAGTGCTAGGATTCGGAACATGAACACTGAAGCTTTCTTT. Translating gives CSARIRNMNTEAFF.

This clonotype was picked up many times. CDR3 nucleotides: TGTGCCAGCAGTTTGCGGACAGGGGCCTACGAGCAGTACTTC. This sequence encodes CASSLRTGAYEQYF. This rearrangement joins TRBV12-3 or TRBV12-4 to TRBJ2-7, with 9 bases fitting TRBD1. CDR3 length: 14 residues. V gave up 3 bases and J gave up 2 bases; unmatched junction bases: 2.

This clonotype was counted ten times or more. The chain links TRBV27 to TRBJ1-2; 8 nucleotides agree with TRBD1. Germline lookup yields CDR1 MNHEY and CDR2 SMNVEV (reference sequence). The CDR3 has 14 residues. V trimming: 4 bases; J trimming: 5 bases; junction bases outside the gene matches: 6. CDR3 coding DNA: TGTGCCAGCAGTTCCGGGACAGGCCCATATGGCTACACCTTC. Protein sequence: CASSSGTGPYGYTF.

In its sample, this clonotype was seen many times. The chain combines TRBV27 with TRBJ1-5; D uncertain. The CDR3 spans 13 residues. V lost 5 bases to trimming and J lost 6 bases, with 11 bases between them. The germline V gene encodes CDR1 MNHEY and CDR2 SMNVEV (reference sequence). This CDR3 reads CASSTSLGQPQHF. The CDR3 DNA reads as TGTGCCAGCAGTACCTCTCTTGGTCAGCCCCAGCATTTT.

V is TRBV27 and J is TRBJ1-4, with no clear D. In germline, CDR1 is MNHEY, CDR2 SMNVEV (reference sequence). The CDR3 is 11 residues long. In nucleotides, the CDR3 is TGTGGGGCACCAACTAATGAAAAACTGTTTTTT. Encoded protein: CGAPTNEKLFF.